This T cell receptor beta chain was retrieved from a study of T-cell memory formation after mild COVID-19. For the study at large: Largely, TCR clusters stayed within a single donor. Study-level points and caveats: Largely, contracting CD4+ clones fell within CM and EM, and contracting CD8+ clones within EMRA. Clones from the second wave (peaking day 37) had unconfirmed SARS-CoV-2 specificity.

5'RACE primed at constant segments yielded TCR alpha and TCR beta cDNA libraries bearing sample barcodes and UMIs. TCRdb independently ran MiXCR on the 5' RACE reads; one entry per CDR3 protein. This sample has hundreds of thousands of distinct CDR3 sequences, with roughly 18% found just once. Many counts were recorded for this clonotype. Its antigen remains unidentified. Compared with germline, one end of the junction differs, possibly owing to a read error. In germline, CDR1 is SGHRS, CDR2 YFSETQ. CDR3 length: 15 residues. The rearrangement links TRBV5-1 to TRBJ2-3, with D maybe TRBD2 (7 bases). This clonotype was sampled from an adult woman who had mild COVID-19 (a few samples of this study predate the infection). Cell type and time point are not known. The sample was PBMCs or a T cell subset sorted from them (not recorded which). The CDR3 sequence: CASSLAGAGTDTQYF. The CDR3, as DNA: TGTGCCAGCAGTTTGGCGGGGGCAGGAACAGATACGCAGTATTTT.